These 19 T cell receptor beta chains were sequenced from one sample in a study of CD8 T cells in ankylosing spondylitis. MiXCR, run by TCRdb on the 5' RACE reads, gives a single entry per CDR3 protein. The sample holds about 69,000 distinct CDR3 sequences, approximately 5% seen once. The specimen was blood, either unsorted or a sorted T cell fraction (not recorded which). The source of these receptors is a male donor with ankylosing spondylitis or in good health (not recorded which).

This clonotype occurred many times. The rearrangement links TRBV4-2 to TRBJ1-1; maybe TRBD1 (5 bases). The CDR3 has 17 amino acids. The ends were cut back, 1 base at V and 4 bases at J, with 19 bases in the middle. Germline V gives CDR1 LGHNA, CDR2 YNFKEQ. CDR3 DNA: TGTGCCAGCAGCCAAGGGCTCTCCAGGGAAAAGGGCACTGAAGCTTTCTTT. Translation gives CASSQGLSREKGTEAFF.

This clonotype was recorded at least ten times. The chain carries TRBV4-3 and TRBJ2-5, with D tentatively TRBD2 (5 bases). V dropped 4 bases and J dropped 2 bases, with 14 bases sitting between them. The CDR3 contains 15 residues. The V gene's germline CDR1 is LGHNA and CDR2 YSLEER. The CDR3 protein is CASSRQTGFQETQYF. The CDR3 DNA follows: TGCGCCAGCAGCCGTCAAACGGGGTTTCAAGAGACCCAGTACTTC.

At least ten counts were recorded for this clonotype. This chain uses TRBV20-1 with TRBJ2-5, with D perhaps matching TRBD2 (6 bases). The CDR3 totals 18 residues. Germline V gene lookup returns CDR1 DFQATT and CDR2 SNEGSKA (reference sequence). V was pared by 0 bases and J by 1 base, with 21 bases between. The CDR3 DNA reads as TGCAGTGCTAGAGATCGGGACTTTCCCCCGGGCAGCCAAGAGACCCAGTACTTC. Its protein product is CSARDRDFPPGSQETQYF.

This clonotype was seen ten or more times. This sequence joins TRBV20-1 and TRBJ2-5; D not certain. The CDR3 consists of 16 residues. Between the trimmed V and J ends, which lost 0 bases and 1 base, there was a span of 15 bases. Per germline, CDR1 DFQATT and CDR2 SNEGSKA (reference sequence). CDR3 sequence: CSARDPNRGPQETQYF. The CDR3 DNA sequence: TGCAGTGCTAGAGACCCGAACCGAGGCCCCCAAGAGACCCAGTACTTC.

The sample holds many counts of this clonotype. J is TRBJ1-6 and V is TRBV4-3; the D gene is possibly TRBD1 (5 bases). The CDR3 sequence is 16 residues long. Per the germline V gene, CDR1 is LGHNA and CDR2 is YSLEER. V gave up 0 bases and J gave up 10 bases, with 16 bases separating them. The CDR3 is CASSQDFGARGSPLHF. In DNA, the CDR3 is TGCGCCAGCAGCCAAGATTTCGGGGCCCGGGGATCACCCCTCCACTTT.

The chain recombines TRBV7-9 with TRBJ1-1; a possible D gene is TRBD1 (6 bases). The CDR3 runs 14 residues. V was trimmed by 4 bases and J by 0 bases, leaving 9 bases between them. CDR1 and CDR2 (germline): SEHNR, FQNEAQ (reference sequence). In nucleotides, the CDR3 is TGTGCCAGCAGCTACAGGGAACTGAACACTGAAGCTTTCTTT. Protein: CASSYRELNTEAFF. Full variable domain (outside the CDR3, taken from reference TRBV7-9 and TRBJ1-1): DTGVSQNPRHKITKRGQNVTFRCDPISEHNRLYWYRQTLGQGPEFLTYFQNEAQLEKSRLLSDRFSAERPKGSFSTLEIQRTEQGDSAMYLCASSYRELNTEAFFGQGTRLTVV.

Ten or more counts support this clonotype. The chain joins TRBV4-3 to TRBJ2-7; D may correspond to TRBD1 or TRBD2 (5 bases each). CDR3 length: 23 amino acids. Germline V gives CDR1 LGHNA, CDR2 YSLEER. The V end was cut by 4 bases, the J end by 3 bases, with 40 bases between. CDR3 amino acids: CASSPSWGSQVLWDSLLYYEQYF. In DNA form, the CDR3 reads TGCGCCAGCAGCCCCTCTTGGGGGAGTCAAGTTTTGTGGGATTCTCTCCTATACTACGAGCAGTACTTC.

This clonotype was counted a few times. This sequence joins TRBV5-1 and TRBJ1-1; D unresolved. Trimming removed 0 bases at V and 1 base at J, with 10 bases between. This CDR3 contains 15 residues. CDR1 SGHRS and CDR2 YFSETQ come from the germline V gene. Here the CDR3 DNA reads TGCGCCAGCAGCTTGGTAGGCAGCCAGAACACTGAAGCTTTCTTT. Residues: CASSLVGSQNTEAFF.

At least ten counts were recorded for this clonotype. DNA for the CDR3: TGCGCCAGCAGCCGAGACAGGGGGGGGACAGATACGCAGTATTTT. This codes for CASSRDRGGTDTQYF. The chain links TRBV4-1 to TRBJ2-3; the match to TRBD1 covers 9 bases. The V gene's germline CDR1 is MGHRA and CDR2 YSYEKL. The CDR3 length is 15 residues. V shed 4 bases, J shed 3 bases, and the junction held 5 bases outside the gene matches.

This clonotype was detected only a few times. Here the CDR3 reads CATELSSYNSPLHF. The CDR3 DNA sequence: TGCGCCACCGAACTTAGCTCCTATAATTCACCCCTCCACTTT. The gene calls are TRBV23-1 and TRBJ1-6; no clear D gene. Being an ORF, TRBV23-1 has a function that is uncertain. V lost 10 bases to trimming and J lost 0 bases, with 10 bases between them. This CDR3 has 14 amino acids.

This clonotype has at least ten counts. V usage is TRBV10-3 and J usage is TRBJ2-7; TRBD1 matches 10 bases. After removal of 5 bases from V and 5 bases from J, the junction contained 9 bases not matched to a gene. Germline assignment: CDR1 ENHRY and CDR2 SYGVKD. The CDR3 consists of 15 residues. The CDR3 DNA sequence: TGTGCCATCAGTAGTTCGGACAGGGGGTGGGACGAGCAGTACTTC. This encodes CAISSSDRGWDEQYF.

Points on this clonotype: Relative to the germline gene, one junction end is altered; a read error may explain this. The genes are TRBV5-6 and TRBJ1-1; D gene ambiguous. Germline V gives CDR1 SGHDT, CDR2 YYEEEE. The CDR3 is 14 amino acids. In DNA form, the CDR3 reads TGTGTCAGCAACTTGATCATCGGGGTGACTGAAGCTTTCTTT. Encoded protein: CVSNLIIGVTEAFF. The entire variable domain, with the rest obtained from reference TRBV5-6 and TRBJ1-1, is as follows: DAGVTQSPTHLIKTRGQQVTLRCSPKSGHDTVSWYQQALGQGPQFIFQYYEEEERQRGNFPDRFSGHQFPNYSSELNVNALLLGDSALYLCVSNLIIGVTEAFFGQGTRLTVV.

This clonotype was counted once. A much larger clone lies one base from this, so it may be a read error. This chain joins TRBV5-1 and TRBJ1-5; D is perhaps TRBD1 (6 bases). Looked up from germline, CDR1 is SGHRS and CDR2 is YFSETQ. CDR3 length equals 11 residues. V gave up 9 bases and J gave up 6 bases, with 10 bases separating them. This chain's CDR3 is CAKGVAQPQHF. The CDR3 DNA is TGCGCCAAGGGGGTTGCTCAGCCCCAGCATTTT. The variable domain in full, with the rest retrieved from reference TRBV5-1 and TRBJ1-5, is KAGVTQTPRYLIKTRGQQVTLSCSPISGHRSVSWYQQTPGQGLQFLFEYFSETQRNKGNFPGRFSGRQFSNSRSEMNVSTLELGDSALYLCAKGVAQPQHFGDGTRLSIL.

There are many counts of this clonotype. This sequence joins TRBV12-3 or TRBV12-4 and TRBJ2-3; 7 bases agree with TRBD2. The CDR3 has 16 residues. The junction had 12 bases not matched to a gene; V was cut back by 5 bases and J by 4 bases. CDR3 protein: CASSLSSTSGADTQYF. CDR3 bases: TGTGCCAGCAGTCTCTCTAGCACGAGCGGGGCAGATACGCAGTATTTT.

This clonotype was seen at least ten times. This chain links TRBV9 with TRBJ2-3; 7 nucleotides align to TRBD2. Germline CDR1 is SGDLS and CDR2 is YYNGEE. The CDR3 is 17 residues long. V dropped 0 bases and J dropped 6; count of bases not matched to a gene: 13. The CDR3 DNA is TGTGCCAGCAGCGTAGACTACCTCTCAACCGGGGGGGATACGCAGTATTTT. This translates into CASSVDYLSTGGDTQYF. The variable domain in full, with the rest retrieved from reference TRBV9 and TRBJ2-3, is DSGVTQTPKHLITATGQRVTLRCSPRSGDLSVYWYQQSLDQGLQFLIQYYNGEERAKGNILERFSAQQFPDLHSELNLSSLELGDSALYFCASSVDYLSTGGDTQYFGPGTRLTVL.

In its sample, this clonotype was seen many times. The chain links TRBV12-3 or TRBV12-4 to TRBJ2-7; possible D gene TRBD2, 7 bases. This CDR3 is 17 amino acids long. V was cut by 4 bases and J by 3 bases, with 22 bases left in between. CDR3 loop: CASSSSPQGTIFYEQYF. Here the CDR3 DNA reads TGTGCCAGCAGTTCATCCCCTCAGGGGACTATTTTCTACGAGCAGTACTTC.

This clonotype was recorded many times. The V gene is TRBV7-6, the J gene TRBJ1-3; D may be TRBD1 (5 bases). Germline CDR1 SGHVS, CDR2 FNYEAQ. V was cut by 5 bases and J by 4 bases, with 15 bases left in between. This CDR3 has 15 residues. The CDR3 loop reads CASSLGTAGGNTIYF. The CDR3, as DNA: TGTGCCAGCAGCCTCGGGACGGCGGGGGGAAACACCATATATTTT.

This clonotype came up a few times. V gene TRBV6-2 or TRBV6-3 combines with J gene TRBJ2-5; TRBD2 matches at 9 bases. Germline V gives CDR1 MNHEY, CDR2 SVGEGT. The J segment lost 5 bases and the V segment lost 4 bases, leaving 5 bases of the junction unmatched. This CDR3 comprises 14 residues. CDR3 sequence reads: CASSSRLAAETQYF. The CDR3 coding sequence is TGTGCCAGCAGTTCGCGACTAGCGGCGGAGACCCAGTACTTC.

This clonotype has a count of ten or more. A read error may explain this, as a much larger clone is one base away. The chain carries TRBV6-2 or TRBV6-3 and TRBJ2-5; TRBD2 might be the D (6 bases). The CDR3 covers 15 residues. CDR1 MNHEY and CDR2 SVGEGT come from the germline V gene. The germline V and J ends were trimmed by 4 bases and 4 bases, with 16 bases remaining between them. The CDR3 DNA sequence: TGTGCCAGCAGTTGCCTCGGGGGTACCGGAGAGACCCAGTACTTC. Its protein product is CASSCLGGTGETQYF.